Each of the 31 T cell receptor beta chains below was sequenced from the same sample in a study of T-cell reconstitution after alpha-beta-depleted transplantation in children. Unique molecular identifiers were incorporated during preparation of the TCRbeta library. Using its own MiXCR run on the PCR reads, TCRdb lists one record per CDR3 protein. Of 500,000 to 750,000 distinct CDR3 sequences listed, over 10% are singletons. Material: PBMCs, mostly from graft donor cells, obtained 360 days after TCRalphabeta/CD19-depleted stem cell transplant. These receptors originate from a male patient younger than 18 who had a stem cell transplant for acute myeloid leukemia, so the T cells may come from the graft donor.

This chain's CDR3 is CASSFLRQGPNEKLFF. The CDR3 DNA sequence: TGCGCCAGCAGCTTCCTTCGACAGGGGCCGAATGAAAAACTGTTTTTT. The V and J genes are TRBV5-1 and TRBJ1-4; TRBD1 matches at 8 bases. The ends lost 2 bases at V and 5 bases at J; junction bases unmatched: 8. CDR3 size: 16 residues. Germline-derived CDR1 and CDR2 are SGHRS and YFSETQ.

This rearrangement joins TRBV18 to TRBJ2-7; D remains ambiguous. CDR3 length: 14 residues. Trimming shortened V by 3 bases and J by 3 bases, and 12 bases separated the two germline ends. Germline V gives CDR1 KGHSH, CDR2 LQKENI. In DNA form, the CDR3 reads TGTGCCAGCTCACCTCCTGGCCTGTTCTACGAGCAGTACTTC. This gives the protein CASSPPGLFYEQYF.

This chain links TRBV4-2 with TRBJ2-1, with 9 bases matching TRBD2. Germline V gene sequence: CDR1 LGHNA, CDR2 YNFKEQ. CDR3 size: 16 residues. The V gene end was trimmed by 1 base and the J gene end by 4 bases; junction bases not matched to a gene: 5. The CDR3 nucleotides are TGTGCCAGCAGCCAAGTGACTAGCGGAGGATACAATGAGCAGTTCTTC. Translated: CASSQVTSGGYNEQFF.

The chain is built from TRBV12-3 or TRBV12-4 and TRBJ1-6; D not certain. The CDR3 runs to 13 residues. V shed 4 bases and J shed 9 bases, with 10 bases lying between them. CDR3 loop: CASSSPGLSPLHF. Here the CDR3 DNA reads TGTGCCAGCAGTTCCCCGGGCCTTTCACCCCTCCACTTT.

The V call is TRBV10-3, the J call TRBJ2-6, with 10 positions matching TRBD1. CDR1 ENHRY and CDR2 SYGVKD come from the germline V gene. The J segment lost 3 bases and the V segment lost 0 bases, leaving 5 bases of the junction unmatched. There are 18 residues in the CDR3. As DNA, the CDR3 is TGTGCCATCAGTGAGTCGAGGGACAGGGGCGGTGGGGCCAACGTCCTGACTTTC. This translates into CAISESRDRGGGANVLTF.

This clonotype came up a few times. The gene calls are TRBV20-1 and TRBJ1-2; D perhaps matches TRBD1 (6 bases). The V end lost 3 bases, the J end lost 5 bases, and 16 bases lay between the germline ends. The CDR3 has 14 residues. CDR1 is DFQATT and CDR2 is SNEGSKA in the germline V gene (reference sequence). The DNA of the CDR3 is TGCAGTGCTAGGCCCGGACAGCCGTCTTATGGCTACACCTTC. Protein: CSARPGQPSYGYTF.

This clonotype was found a few times. The chain couples TRBV5-1 to TRBJ1-1; D is perhaps TRBD1 (5 bases). V dropped 6 bases and J dropped 3 bases, with 15 bases sitting between them. CDR3 length: 14 amino acids. Germline CDR1 is SGHRS and CDR2 is YFSETQ. CDR3 bases: TGCGCCAGCAAATCGGGGGTTCTGGACACTGAAGCTTTCTTT. Residues: CASKSGVLDTEAFF.

The sample holds a few counts of this clonotype. The chain employs TRBV20-1 and TRBJ2-7; D is ambiguous. V lost 3 bases and J lost 2, with 14 bases in between. CDR1 is DFQATT, CDR2 SNEGSKA, per germline (reference sequence). CDR3 length: 14 residues. Written as DNA, the CDR3 is TGCAGTGCTAGTTCCCCTTGGCATGCCTACGAGCAGTACTTC. As protein: CSASSPWHAYEQYF.

This clonotype has more than one count but fewer than ten. J is TRBJ2-1 and V is TRBV4-2; 7 nucleotides match TRBD2. J lost 5 bases, V lost 4 bases, and 8 bases had no gene match. Germline CDR1 LGHNA, CDR2 YNFKEQ. The CDR3 contains 15 residues. The CDR3 region is CASSPSAGVHNEQFF. The CDR3 DNA follows: TGTGCCAGCAGCCCCTCGGCGGGAGTCCACAATGAGCAGTTCTTC.

This clonotype was counted at least ten times. The V and J genes are TRBV6-5 and TRBJ2-3; TRBD2 matches at 7 bases. The CDR3 covers 17 residues. Germline assignment: CDR1 MNHEY and CDR2 SVGAGI. J was trimmed by 5 bases and V by 2 bases; bases with no gene match: 13. The CDR3 protein is CASSYVGWGGQRDTQYF. The CDR3 DNA reads as TGTGCCAGCAGTTACGTCGGTTGGGGGGGTCAGAGAGATACGCAGTATTTT.

This clonotype was found a few times. The V call is TRBV12-3 or TRBV12-4, the J call TRBJ1-1; D is unresolved. The length of the CDR3 is 15 residues. With 5 bases removed from V and 1 base from J, the gap between germline ends came to 14 bases. CDR3 sequence: CASSPRPRENTEAFF. The CDR3, as DNA: TGTGCCAGCAGTCCTCGCCCCCGGGAGAACACTGAAGCTTTCTTT.

J is TRBJ2-5 and V is TRBV10-3; 9 nucleotides agree with TRBD1. Looked up from germline, CDR1 is ENHRY and CDR2 is SYGVKD. V was pared by 7 bases and J by 4 bases, with 4 bases of the junction left unmatched. The CDR3 length is 13 residues. The CDR3 here is CAITPGQGETQYF. As DNA, the CDR3 is TGTGCCATCACCCCGGGACAGGGAGAGACCCAGTACTTC.

This clonotype was seen many times. V gene TRBV29-1 combines with J gene TRBJ2-1, with D unresolved. Deletions cut 4 bases from V and 7 bases from J, with 17 bases between. The CDR3 is 14 residues long. Germline CDR1 SQVTM, CDR2 ANQGSEA. CDR3 protein: CSVVGAFLGNEQFF. In DNA, the CDR3 is TGCAGCGTTGTTGGCGCTTTTCTTGGGAATGAGCAGTTCTTC.

The rearrangement links TRBV20-1 to TRBJ2-7; 8 nucleotides line up with TRBD2. Germline loops: CDR1 DFQATT, CDR2 SNEGSKA (reference sequence). This CDR3 is 13 amino acids long. V shed 6 bases, J shed 0 bases, and the junction held 4 bases outside the gene matches. The CDR3 DNA is TGCAGTGCCTGGGGGACTAGCTCCTACGAGCAGTACTTC. Translating gives CSAWGTSSYEQYF.

This clonotype was counted only a few times. J is TRBJ2-7 and V is TRBV6-2 or TRBV6-3; 7 bases are shared with TRBD2. Trimming cost V 2 bases and J 3 bases; bases outside gene matches: 4. The CDR3 contains 14 residues. CDR1 and CDR2 (germline): MNHEY, SVGEGT. The DNA for the CDR3 is TGTGCCAGCAGTTACGGACTAGGGGTCTACGAGCAGTACTTC. Amino acid sequence: CASSYGLGVYEQYF.

This clonotype was observed a handful of times. The chain employs TRBV28 and TRBJ2-5; D gene unclear. Germline CDR1 is MDHEN and CDR2 is SYDVKM. V gave up 7 bases and J gave up 11 bases, with 14 bases separating them. The CDR3 consists of 11 residues. The CDR3 DNA reads as TGTGCCAGCACCTCGCCAAACCCTCAGTACTTC. It codes for CASTSPNPQYF.

In this sample, this clonotype turned up many times. The chain joins TRBV29-1 to TRBJ2-7; D is possibly TRBD1 (6 bases). Germline CDR1 and CDR2: SQVTM and ANQGSEA. The V end lost 1 base, the J end lost 0 bases, and 10 bases lay between the germline ends. The CDR3 has 14 residues. This chain's CDR3 is CSVEAPGASYEQYF. DNA for the CDR3: TGCAGCGTTGAAGCCCCAGGGGCCTCCTACGAGCAGTACTTC.

Points on this clonotype: One end of the junction does not line up with germline, which may come from a read error. This chain uses TRBV7-9 with TRBJ2-3; 7 positions match TRBD2. Germline V lookup: CDR1 SEHNR, CDR2 FQNEAQ (reference sequence). This CDR3 has 16 residues. CDR3 sequence reads: CASSSPLAESTDAQYF. CDR3 coding DNA: TGTGCCAGCAGCTCACCCCTAGCGGAGAGCACAGATGCGCAGTATTTT.

The chain couples TRBV19 to TRBJ2-1, with D tentatively TRBD1 (6 bases). Per the germline V gene, CDR1 is LNHDA and CDR2 is SQIVND (reference sequence). The CDR3 is made up of 13 amino acids. Trimming took off 9 bases at V and 0 bases at J, with 9 bases between the two ends. CDR3 nucleotides: TGTGCCAGCGGACAGTACTCCTACAATGAGCAGTTCTTC. Residues: CASGQYSYNEQFF.

V gene TRBV6-2 or TRBV6-3 combines with J gene TRBJ2-1; 11 nucleotides agree with TRBD2. The J segment lost 10 bases and the V segment lost 7 bases, leaving 15 bases of the junction unmatched. The CDR3 has 16 amino acids. Germline loops: CDR1 MNHEY, CDR2 SVGEGT. Here the CDR3 reads CASTAAPGTSGREQFF. The CDR3 DNA is TGTGCCAGCACCGCAGCCCCCGGGACTAGCGGTAGAGAGCAGTTCTTC.

The sample holds many counts of this clonotype. The chain joins TRBV12-3 or TRBV12-4 to TRBJ2-6; D unresolved. The length of the CDR3 is 16 residues. Trimming shortened V by 1 base and J by 4 bases, and 11 bases separated the two germline ends. Here the CDR3 DNA reads TGTGCCAGCAGTTTAGGGTCGGTGCGCGGGGCCAACGTCCTGACTTTC. This sequence encodes CASSLGSVRGANVLTF.

In this sample, this clonotype turned up many times. V usage is TRBV7-9 and J usage is TRBJ2-1, with a tentative D call TRBD2 (6 bases). This CDR3 comprises 16 residues. V was clipped by 0 bases and J by 7 bases, with 16 bases between them. CDR1 and CDR2 (germline): SEHNR, FQNEAQ (reference sequence). The CDR3: CASSLAKTGVENEQFF. Written as DNA, the CDR3 is TGTGCCAGCAGCTTAGCGAAAACGGGAGTTGAGAATGAGCAGTTCTTC.

A few counts support this clonotype. The chain joins TRBV3-1 to TRBJ2-1; unclear D gene. The CDR3 loop spans 16 amino acids. The V end lost 0 bases, the J end lost 0 bases, and 9 bases lay between the germline ends. The germline gives CDR1 LGHDT, CDR2 YNNKEL (reference sequence). The DNA of the CDR3 is TGTGCCAGCAGCCAAGATCTGAGGACCTCCTACAATGAGCAGTTCTTC. Translation gives CASSQDLRTSYNEQFF.

This clonotype occurred many times. The CDR3 is CASLRDWSSYEQYF. The CDR3 DNA follows: TGTGCCAGCCTCCGGGACTGGAGCTCCTACGAGCAGTACTTC. The chain has TRBV6-1 and TRBJ2-7; D might be TRBD2 (6 bases). Germline V CDR1 and CDR2: MNHNS, SASEGT. There are 14 residues in the CDR3. V lost 8 bases to trimming and J lost 0 bases, with 14 bases between them.

This clonotype was counted a few times. This chain uses TRBV20-1 with TRBJ2-5, with TRBD2 identical over 11 bases. V lost 3 bases, J lost 7 bases, and 13 bases stayed unmatched. The CDR3 runs to 16 residues. Germline V lookup: CDR1 DFQATT, CDR2 SNEGSKA (reference sequence). CDR3 in DNA: TGCAGTGCTAGGGCGACCGGGACTAGCGGTAGAGGGACCCAGTACTTC. Translation: CSARATGTSGRGTQYF.

The chain combines TRBV4-2 with TRBJ2-7; tentatively, D is TRBD1 (5 bases). The germline V gene encodes CDR1 LGHNA and CDR2 YNFKEQ. This CDR3 contains 16 residues. Trimming cost V 0 bases and J 0 bases, with 12 bases left between them. The CDR3: CASSQEGQVPSYEQYF. CDR3 nucleotide sequence: TGTGCCAGCAGCCAAGAGGGGCAGGTTCCCTCCTACGAGCAGTACTTC.

This clonotype appeared a few times. The V gene is TRBV4-3, the J gene TRBJ2-7; TRBD2 agrees at 8 bases. Per the germline V gene, CDR1 is LGHNA and CDR2 is YSLEER. The V and J ends lost 0 bases and 5 bases, in that order; junction bases with no gene match: 3. The CDR3 totals 14 residues. The CDR3 sequence: CASSQDGTRNEQYF. The CDR3, as DNA: TGCGCCAGCAGCCAAGATGGGACTAGGAACGAGCAGTACTTC.

This clonotype was counted between two and nine times. The V call is TRBV7-9, the J call TRBJ1-5, with 9 bases aligning to TRBD1. Losses at the gene ends were 2 bases for V and 4 bases for J; bases not matched to a gene: 9. Germline V gene sequence: CDR1 SEHNR, CDR2 FQNEAQ (reference sequence). The CDR3 spans 17 residues. The CDR3 region has the DNA TGTGCCAGCAGCTTATACCCCGGACAGGGGACGAATCAGCCCCAGCATTTT. As protein: CASSLYPGQGTNQPQHF.

In this sample, this clonotype turned up many times. The chain recombines TRBV20-1 with TRBJ1-1, with D possibly matching TRBD1 (5 bases). This CDR3 region has 12 residues. Trimming took off 6 bases at V and 0 bases at J, with 8 bases between the two ends. CDR1 DFQATT and CDR2 SNEGSKA come from the germline V gene (reference sequence). The CDR3 sequence is CSALRVNTEAFF. The CDR3 DNA reads TGCAGTGCACTCAGGGTGAACACTGAAGCTTTCTTT.

The sample holds many counts of this clonotype. V is TRBV29-1 and J is TRBJ1-1; D possibly corresponds to TRBD1 (5 bases). The V gene's germline CDR1 is SQVTM and CDR2 ANQGSEA. Trimming left V 2 bases short and J 2 bases short, with 9 bases between. The CDR3 is made up of 13 amino acids. The CDR3 sequence: CSVERQINTEAFF. In DNA, the CDR3 is TGCAGCGTTGAAAGACAGATTAACACTGAAGCTTTCTTT.

In this sample, this clonotype turned up a few times. V usage is TRBV5-1 and J usage is TRBJ2-7; TRBD1 matches at 7 bases. V lost 1 base to trimming and J lost 3 bases; unmatched junction nucleotides: 7. CDR1 SGHRS and CDR2 YFSETQ come from the germline V gene. The CDR3 is 15 amino acids. The CDR3 sequence: CASSLTTGVNYEQYF. The CDR3 nucleotides are TGCGCCAGCAGCTTGACAACAGGGGTTAACTACGAGCAGTACTTC.